One sample yielded the 3 T cell receptor beta chains listed below, sequenced in a study of preoperative IRX-2 immunotherapy in early breast cancer. Treatment specified: preoperative locoregional IRX-2 cytokine immunotherapy. Sequenced by immunoSEQ multiplex PCR; TCRdb stores in-frame clones only, minus some. The repertoire holds approximately 96,000 clones, 86% seen once, with 2% to 2.5% in the top ten. The material was tumor tissue, obtained after IRX-2 immunotherapy. These receptors all come from a human donor with breast cancer.

The chain employs TRBV10-2 and TRBJ1-1, with D unclear. CDR1 WSHSY and CDR2 SAAADI come from the germline V gene. Trimming stripped 5 bases from V and 5 bases from J, with 9 bases between. The CDR3 extends over 12 amino acids. Written as DNA, the CDR3 is TGCGCCAGCAGTCCTGCCCGGACTGAAGCTTTCTTT. This gives the protein CASSPARTEAFF.

The rearrangement links TRBV5-1 to TRBJ2-1; the D call may be TRBD1 or TRBD2 (5 bases each). The V gene lost 0 bases and the J gene lost 9 bases, with 13 bases spanning the gap. From germline, CDR1 is SGHRS and CDR2 YFSETQ. This CDR3 is 14 amino acids long. The CDR3 sequence is CASSLDIPRGEQFF. For the CDR3, the DNA is TGCGCCAGCAGCTTGGACATCCCGAGGGGTGAGCAGTTCTTC.

The genes are TRBV6-8 and TRBJ1-5, with 7 bases matching TRBD1. The length of the CDR3 is 17 residues. Per the germline V gene, CDR1 is MNHGY and CDR2 is SAAAGT. The V gene end was trimmed by 6 bases and the J gene end by 5 bases; junction bases not matched to a gene: 16. The DNA for the CDR3 is TGTGCCAGCAGCGAGCACCCAGGGGGGGGCGGGGATCAGCCCCAGCATTTT. This encodes CASSEHPGGGGDQPQHF.